Listed below are T cell receptor beta chains from one sample, sequenced in a study of CD8 T cells in Susac syndrome. One entry per CDR3 protein results from TCRdb running MiXCR on the immunoSEQ multiplex PCR reads. The table has around 180,000 distinct CDR3 sequences, approximately 96% seen once. Sequenced sample: CD8+ T cells from PBMCs. The source is a human donor with multiple sclerosis. CDR3s include the opening cysteine and the closing phenylalanine or tryptophan. Each record gives: V gene, J gene, D gene, CDR3 length, clone size, CDR3 DNA, CDR3 protein. The D gene is left open where the match is weak. Size values are once, few and many counts, or a class for expanded clones, and some rows have none.

V gene: TRBV29-1
J gene: TRBJ2-5
D gene: TRBD1
CDR3 length: 13
clone size: once
CDR3 DNA: TGCAGCGTCCCGGGACAGGGGGCTCAGACCCAGTACTTC
CDR3 protein: CSVPGQGAQTQYF

V gene: TRBV24-1
J gene: TRBJ2-5
D gene: TRBD1
CDR3 length: 14
clone size: -
CDR3 DNA: TGTGCCACCAGGCGACAGGGGAGTCAAGAGACCCAGTACTTC
CDR3 protein: CATRRQGSQETQYF

V gene: TRBV5-1
J gene: TRBJ2-7
D gene: -
CDR3 length: 13
clone size: -
CDR3 DNA: TGCGCCAGCAGCTCCACACCCACCTACGAGCAGTACTTC
CDR3 protein: CASSSTPTYEQYF

V gene: TRBV2
J gene: TRBJ2-1
D gene: TRBD2
CDR3 length: 18
clone size: -
CDR3 DNA: TGTGCCAGCAGTGAAGCTCCGGCTAGCGGGACTGTATCCAATGAGCAGTTCTTC
CDR3 protein: CASSEAPASGTVSNEQFF

V gene: TRBV13
J gene: TRBJ1-1
D gene: -
CDR3 length: 14
clone size: -
CDR3 DNA: TGTGCCAGCAGCAAGCGATGGGGTAAGAGGGAAGCTTTCTTT
CDR3 protein: CASSKRWGKREAFF

V gene: TRBV12-3/TRBV12-4
J gene: TRBJ2-7
D gene: -
CDR3 length: 12
clone size: -
CDR3 DNA: TGTGCCAGCAGTTTAACGCGTCGCGAGCAGTACTTC
CDR3 protein: CASSLTRREQYF

V gene: TRBV24-1
J gene: TRBJ2-1
D gene: -
CDR3 length: 15
clone size: -
CDR3 DNA: TGTGCCACCAGCGCCTCTAGCGCCATATACAATGAGCAGTTCTTC
CDR3 protein: CATSASSAIYNEQFF

V gene: TRBV25-1
J gene: TRBJ2-7
D gene: TRBD1
CDR3 length: 14
clone size: -
CDR3 DNA: TGTGCCAGCAGTGAAGGGACAGGGGGTTCCGGGCAGTACTTC
CDR3 protein: CASSEGTGGSGQYF

V gene: TRBV14
J gene: TRBJ2-3
D gene: -
CDR3 length: 15
clone size: -
CDR3 DNA: TGTGCCAGCAGCCATCGCAGGGGCTTGACAGATACGCAGTATTTT
CDR3 protein: CASSHRRGLTDTQYF

V gene: TRBV12-3/TRBV12-4
J gene: TRBJ1-2
D gene: -
CDR3 length: 13
clone size: -
CDR3 DNA: TGTGCCAGCAGTTTGACAGCAAACTATGGCTACACCTTC
CDR3 protein: CASSLTANYGYTF

V gene: TRBV2
J gene: TRBJ2-7
D gene: TRBD2
CDR3 length: 13
clone size: once
CDR3 DNA: TGTGCCAGCGGAAGACTAGCGGGAGACGAGCAGTACTTC
CDR3 protein: CASGRLAGDEQYF

V gene: TRBV2
J gene: TRBJ1-5
D gene: -
CDR3 length: 13
clone size: once
CDR3 DNA: TGTGCCAGCAGTGAGCGAAGTGCTCGGCCCCAGCATTTT
CDR3 protein: CASSERSARPQHF

V gene: TRBV5-8
J gene: TRBJ1-1
D gene: -
CDR3 length: 14
clone size: -
CDR3 DNA: TGTGCCAGCAGCGCCGACGGTACGGACACTGAAGCTTTCTTT
CDR3 protein: CASSADGTDTEAFF

V gene: TRBV13
J gene: TRBJ2-1
D gene: TRBD2
CDR3 length: 16
clone size: -
CDR3 DNA: TGTGCCAGCAGCTCTGCACTAGCGGGGGATTACAATGAGCAGTTCTTC
CDR3 protein: CASSSALAGDYNEQFF

V gene: TRBV9
J gene: TRBJ1-1
D gene: -
CDR3 length: 14
clone size: -
CDR3 DNA: TGTGCCAGCAGCGTTTACGGGACCGTCGATGAAGCTTTCTTT
CDR3 protein: CASSVYGTVDEAFF

V gene: TRBV12-5
J gene: TRBJ2-1
D gene: TRBD2
CDR3 length: 14
clone size: -
CDR3 DNA: TGTGCTAGTGGCCTAGCGGGGGGGTACAATGAGCAGTTCTTC
CDR3 protein: CASGLAGGYNEQFF

V gene: TRBV12-3/TRBV12-4
J gene: TRBJ1-2
D gene: -
CDR3 length: 13
clone size: -
CDR3 DNA: TGTGCCAGCAGTTTGCCAGATGGCTATGGCTACACCTTC
CDR3 protein: CASSLPDGYGYTF

V gene: TRBV13
J gene: TRBJ2-1
D gene: -
CDR3 length: 12
clone size: -
CDR3 DNA: TGTGCCAGCAGTCATCTAGCGTATGAGCAGTTCTTC
CDR3 protein: CASSHLAYEQFF

V gene: TRBV20-1
J gene: TRBJ2-1
D gene: TRBD2
CDR3 length: 18
clone size: -
CDR3 DNA: TGCAGTGCTAGAGACCTCCCGCACCGGCTAGCGGAGTACAATGAGCAGTTCTTC
CDR3 protein: CSARDLPHRLAEYNEQFF

V gene: TRBV20-1
J gene: TRBJ1-6
D gene: -
CDR3 length: 13
clone size: -
CDR3 DNA: TGCAGTGCTAGAGAACAGGTTAATTCACCCCTCCACTTT
CDR3 protein: CSAREQVNSPLHF

V gene: TRBV3-1
J gene: TRBJ1-3
D gene: TRBD1
CDR3 length: 14
clone size: -
CDR3 DNA: TGTGCCAGCGGACCCGGGACAGTGCCCAGCCCCATATATTTT
CDR3 protein: CASGPGTVPSPIYF

V gene: TRBV7-9
J gene: TRBJ2-7
D gene: -
CDR3 length: 18
clone size: -
CDR3 DNA: TGTGCCAGCAGCTCCCCCGGGGGAGGACTACGACTAGCCTACGAGCAGTACTTC
CDR3 protein: CASSSPGGGLRLAYEQYF

V gene: TRBV20-1
J gene: TRBJ2-3
D gene: TRBD2
CDR3 length: 16
clone size: -
CDR3 DNA: TGCAGTGCTAGGGGCCTTAGCGGGGTGGCGGCGTGGACGCAGTATTTT
CDR3 protein: CSARGLSGVAAWTQYF

V gene: TRBV20-1
J gene: TRBJ2-6
D gene: -
CDR3 length: 18
clone size: -
CDR3 DNA: TGCAGTGCTAGAGGCCCCCTAGCGCCCGACTCTGGGGCCAACGTCCTGACTTTC
CDR3 protein: CSARGPLAPDSGANVLTF

V gene: TRBV15
J gene: TRBJ1-5
D gene: -
CDR3 length: 15
clone size: once
CDR3 DNA: TGTGCCACCAGCAGATTAGGCAGGGTCAATCAGCCCCAGCATTTT
CDR3 protein: CATSRLGRVNQPQHF

V gene: TRBV20-1
J gene: TRBJ2-7
D gene: TRBD1
CDR3 length: 15
clone size: -
CDR3 DNA: TGCAGTGCTAGTCCGGGGACAGACAGCTCCTACGAGCAGTACTTC
CDR3 protein: CSASPGTDSSYEQYF

V gene: TRBV12-3/TRBV12-4
J gene: TRBJ1-5
D gene: -
CDR3 length: 17
clone size: -
CDR3 DNA: TGTGCCAGCAGTTTAGGAATCACAGGGAGCATCAATCAGCCCCAGCATTTT
CDR3 protein: CASSLGITGSINQPQHF

V gene: TRBV7-2
J gene: TRBJ1-3
D gene: -
CDR3 length: 15
clone size: -
CDR3 DNA: TGTGCCAGCAGCTACTATCTAGGGAAGCGCGACACCATATATTTT
CDR3 protein: CASSYYLGKRDTIYF

V gene: TRBV27
J gene: TRBJ2-4
D gene: -
CDR3 length: 17
clone size: -
CDR3 DNA: TGTGCCAGCAGTTTCATTCAGGACACTCTTGCCAAAAACATTCAGTACTTC
CDR3 protein: CASSFIQDTLAKNIQYF

V gene: TRBV2
J gene: TRBJ2-7
D gene: TRBD1
CDR3 length: 14
clone size: once
CDR3 DNA: TGTGCCAGCGGAGAGACAGGGGGCTTCTACGAGCAGTACTTC
CDR3 protein: CASGETGGFYEQYF

V gene: TRBV29-1
J gene: TRBJ2-2
D gene: -
CDR3 length: 17
clone size: -
CDR3 DNA: TGCAGCGTTGAAGATCCTCGGGGCGGGCAGAACACCGGGGAGCTGTTTTTT
CDR3 protein: CSVEDPRGGQNTGELFF

V gene: TRBV9
J gene: TRBJ2-7
D gene: TRBD1
CDR3 length: 14
clone size: -
CDR3 DNA: TGTGCCAGCAGCATGGGACAGGGGGCTTACGAGCAGTACTTC
CDR3 protein: CASSMGQGAYEQYF

V gene: TRBV2
J gene: TRBJ1-2
D gene: -
CDR3 length: 15
clone size: -
CDR3 DNA: TGTGCCAGCAGTGATTCAGACGGACCGGGAAGCGGCTACACCTTC
CDR3 protein: CASSDSDGPGSGYTF

V gene: TRBV12-2
J gene: TRBJ1-2
D gene: -
CDR3 length: 13
clone size: -
CDR3 DNA: TGTGCAAGTCGCTCGGACGGCTACTATGGCTACACCTTC
CDR3 protein: CASRSDGYYGYTF

V gene: TRBV20-1
J gene: TRBJ2-7
D gene: -
CDR3 length: 14
clone size: -
CDR3 DNA: TGCAGTGCTAGAGATAGGGGCAGCTCCTACGAGCAGTACTTC
CDR3 protein: CSARDRGSSYEQYF

V gene: TRBV20-1
J gene: TRBJ2-1
D gene: TRBD2
CDR3 length: 14
clone size: -
CDR3 DNA: TGCAGTGCTAATAGCGGGAGCTCCTACAATGAGCAGTTCTTC
CDR3 protein: CSANSGSSYNEQFF

V gene: TRBV15
J gene: TRBJ2-7
D gene: -
CDR3 length: 15
clone size: -
CDR3 DNA: TGTGCCACCAGCAGAGGGACGGTAAGCTCCTACGAGCAGTACTTC
CDR3 protein: CATSRGTVSSYEQYF

V gene: TRBV3-1
J gene: TRBJ2-3
D gene: TRBD2
CDR3 length: 16
clone size: -
CDR3 DNA: TGTGCCAGCAGCCACGGACTAGGAACGGTCGCAGATACGCAGTATTTT
CDR3 protein: CASSHGLGTVADTQYF

V gene: TRBV7-8
J gene: TRBJ2-1
D gene: TRBD2
CDR3 length: 15
clone size: -
CDR3 DNA: TGTGCCAGCAGCTCGACTAGCGGGTTTTACAATGAGCAGTTCTTC
CDR3 protein: CASSSTSGFYNEQFF

V gene: TRBV27
J gene: TRBJ2-3
D gene: TRBD1
CDR3 length: 15
clone size: -
CDR3 DNA: TGTGCCAGCAGTCCTCGGGACAGGGGCACAGATACGCAGTATTTT
CDR3 protein: CASSPRDRGTDTQYF

V gene: TRBV13
J gene: TRBJ2-1
D gene: -
CDR3 length: 15
clone size: -
CDR3 DNA: TGTGCCAGCACCACAGGGGGGACTAACTACAATGAGCAGTTCTTC
CDR3 protein: CASTTGGTNYNEQFF

V gene: TRBV20-1
J gene: TRBJ2-3
D gene: TRBD2
CDR3 length: 15
clone size: -
CDR3 DNA: TGCAGTGCTGGCCCCCGTGGCGGGAGGGCAGATACGCAGTATTTT
CDR3 protein: CSAGPRGGRADTQYF

V gene: TRBV28
J gene: TRBJ2-5
D gene: -
CDR3 length: 14
clone size: -
CDR3 DNA: TGTGCCGGCATCAAGCGGGCGTTAAGAGAGACCCAGTACTTC
CDR3 protein: CAGIKRALRETQYF

V gene: TRBV27
J gene: TRBJ2-5
D gene: -
CDR3 length: 12
clone size: -
CDR3 DNA: TGTGCCAGCAGTCCCCCGTTAAGAGGCCAGTACTTC
CDR3 protein: CASSPPLRGQYF